The 23 T cell receptor beta chains given below trace back to one sample, sequenced in a study of blood T cells in healthy people across ages. With a J-beta primer mix and a sample-barcoded 5' primer, a second PCR ran about 7 to 12 cycles. One entry per CDR3 protein results from TCRdb running MiXCR on the 5' RACE reads. The table shows more than 800,000 distinct CDR3 sequences, with around 30% occurring only once. The specimen was blood. These TCRs come from a woman aged 80 or over in good health.

A note on this clonotype: A much larger clonotype is one base distant, so this may be a read error. The V and J genes are TRBV9 and TRBJ2-1; D is perhaps TRBD1 (5 bases). The CDR3 has 15 amino acids. From germline, CDR1 is SGDLS and CDR2 YYNGEE. CDR3 protein: CASSPHPTANNEQCF. CDR3 nucleotide sequence: TGTGCCAGCAGTCCCCACCCGACAGCCAACAATGAGCAGTGCTTC.

On this clonotype: Lacking the conserved final phenylalanine or tryptophan, this CDR3 likely reflects a read error. The V gene is TRBV20-1, the J gene TRBJ1-1; tentative D call: TRBD1 (5 bases). CDR1 DFQATT and CDR2 SNEGSKA come from the germline V gene (reference sequence). V shed 6 bases and J shed 3 bases, with 17 bases lying between them. This CDR3 has 14 amino acids. CDR3 protein: CSALLPQGYTEAFV. CDR3 bases: TGCAGTGCCCTCCTCCCGCAGGGTTACACTGAAGCTTTCGTT.

This clonotype was recorded at least ten times. The chain couples TRBV12-3 or TRBV12-4 to TRBJ2-5, with D perhaps TRBD1 or TRBD2 (6 bases each). Trimming shortened V by 2 bases and J by 5 bases, and 12 bases separated the two germline ends. The CDR3 runs to 14 residues. The CDR3 DNA follows: TGTGCCAGCAGTTTATCGAAGGGGGGTGAGACCCAGTACTTC. Translated, it gives CASSLSKGGETQYF.

This chain links TRBV5-1 with TRBJ2-5, with D maybe TRBD1 (6 bases). TRBJ2-7 matches the DNA end more closely, so the J call is doubtful. Germline CDR1 reads SGHRS; CDR2 reads YFSETQ. The CDR3 sequence is 13 residues long. CDR3 residues: CASSPGTRDEQYF. The CDR3 region has the DNA TGCGCCAGCAGCCCAGGGACACGCGACGAGCAGTACTTC.

This clonotype was seen a single time. The rearrangement joins TRBV5-1 to TRBJ2-7; D could derive from TRBD1 or TRBD2 (6 bases each). This CDR3 comprises 13 residues. CDR1 is SGHRS and CDR2 is YFSETQ in the germline V gene. The ends were cut back, 4 bases at V and 2 bases at J, with 10 bases in the middle. The CDR3 sequence is CASSKGGPYEQYF. The CDR3 DNA follows: TGCGCCAGCAGCAAGGGGGGCCCCTACGAGCAGTACTTC.

This clonotype was observed at least ten times. The gene calls are TRBV12-3 or TRBV12-4 and TRBJ1-2, with D possibly TRBD1 on 6 matching bases. Trimming cost V 5 bases and J 0 bases, with 10 bases left between them. The CDR3 spans 14 residues. In DNA form, the CDR3 reads TGTGCCAGCAGTGCGGGACACCCTAACTATGGCTACACCTTC. Its translation: CASSAGHPNYGYTF.

This clonotype was found many times. The V call is TRBV9, the J call TRBJ2-2, with TRBD1 as a possible D gene (6 bases). V lost 0 bases, J lost 2 bases, and 8 bases lay in between. This CDR3 region has 15 residues. Per the germline V gene, CDR1 is SGDLS and CDR2 is YYNGEE. The CDR3 is CASSVEGTNTGELFF. For the CDR3, the DNA is TGTGCCAGCAGCGTAGAAGGGACAAACACCGGGGAGCTGTTTTTT.

The rearrangement joins TRBV3-1 to TRBJ2-7; 7 bases are shared with TRBD2. Near its end, the DNA agrees better with TRBJ2-4, so the J call may be wrong. In germline, CDR1 is LGHDT, CDR2 YNNKEL (reference sequence). The CDR3 has 16 amino acids. The CDR3 DNA sequence: TGTGCCAGCAGCCGAATTATGGGGAGGGCCTCAAACATTCAGTACTTC. This encodes CASSRIMGRASNIQYF.

This clonotype was seen at least ten times. The chain uses TRBV12-3 or TRBV12-4 and TRBJ2-7; 9 nucleotides match TRBD1. CDR3 size: 16 residues. Losses at the gene ends were 5 bases for V and 1 base for J; bases not matched to a gene: 9. The CDR3 loop reads CASSPPPGQGSYEQYF. The DNA for the CDR3 is TGTGCCAGCAGTCCTCCGCCGGGACAGGGTTCCTACGAGCAGTACTTC.

In this sample, this clonotype turned up once. The junction and the germline gene differ at one end; a read error may be behind it. V gene TRBV20-1 combines with J gene TRBJ2-6, with a tentative D call TRBD1 (5 bases). CDR1 and CDR2 from the germline V gene are DFQATT and SNEGSKA (reference sequence). The CDR3 is made up of 16 amino acids. CDR3 nucleotide sequence: TGCAGTGCTAGAGATGGACGCAGCTCTGGGGCCAACGTCCGGACTTTC. This sequence encodes CSARDGRSSGANVRTF.

V is TRBV7-2 and J is TRBJ2-1; no clear D gene. The V gene lost 3 bases and the J gene lost 4 bases, with 10 bases spanning the gap. The CDR3 has 14 amino acids. The germline V gene has CDR1 SGHTA and CDR2 FQGNSA. DNA for the CDR3: TGTGCCAGCAGCTTCGTGGGTGGTTACAATGAGCAGTTCTTC. The encoded protein is CASSFVGGYNEQFF. Full variable domain (remainder filled in from reference TRBV7-2 and TRBJ2-1): GAGVSQSPSNKVTEKGKDVELRCDPISGHTALYWYRQSLGQGLEFLIYFQGNSAPDKSGLPSDRFSAERTGGSVSTLTIQRTQQEDSAVYLCASSFVGGYNEQFFGPGTRLTVL.

The sample holds many counts of this clonotype. The chain uses TRBV7-2 and TRBJ2-5; possible D gene TRBD2, 5 bases. Germline CDR1 and CDR2: SGHTA and FQGNSA. The CDR3 runs 11 residues. Trimming removed 5 bases from V and 8 bases from J, with 9 bases in between. DNA of the CDR3: TGTGCCAGCAGCCAAGGAGGAACCCAGTACTTC. Amino acids: CASSQGGTQYF. The entire variable domain, with the rest obtained from reference TRBV7-2 and TRBJ2-5, is as follows: GAGVSQSPSNKVTEKGKDVELRCDPISGHTALYWYRQSLGQGLEFLIYFQGNSAPDKSGLPSDRFSAERTGGSVSTLTIQRTQQEDSAVYLCASSQGGTQYFGPGTRLLVL.

This clonotype showed up many times. The CDR3 sequence: CASSRADSLYNEQFF. Here the CDR3 DNA reads TGTGCCAGCAGTAGGGCGGACAGCCTGTACAATGAGCAGTTCTTC. The chain links TRBV6-2 or TRBV6-3 to TRBJ2-1; perhaps TRBD1 as D (6 bases). The CDR3 has 15 amino acids. V was trimmed by 5 bases and J by 4 bases, leaving 15 bases between them. CDR1 is MNHEY and CDR2 is SVGEGT in the germline V gene.

This chain joins TRBV12-3 or TRBV12-4 and TRBJ1-1; 7 nucleotides line up with TRBD1. The CDR3 runs 12 residues. The trim removed 5 bases at V and 6 bases at J, leaving 3 bases unmatched. The CDR3 loop reads CASSLQGPEAFF. The CDR3 DNA is TGTGCCAGCAGTCTACAGGGGCCTGAAGCTTTCTTT.

In its sample, this clonotype was seen a few times. The gene calls are TRBV2 and TRBJ2-1; 7 positions agree with TRBD1. V trimming: 8 bases; J trimming: 13 bases; junction bases outside the gene matches: 17. The germline V gene has CDR1 SNHLY and CDR2 FYNNEI. CDR3 size: 14 residues. DNA for the CDR3: TGTGCCAGCGGGGACAGAACCGGGCAAGAGACCCAGTTCTTC. Translation gives CASGDRTGQETQFF.

Details on this clonotype: At one end, the junction sequence differs from germline, possibly due to a read error. The chain employs TRBV12-3 or TRBV12-4 and TRBJ2-3, with 9 nucleotides matching TRBD2. The CDR3 covers 16 residues. CDR3: CASSTASGASTDAQYF. The CDR3 nucleotides read TGTGCCAGCAGTACCGCTAGCGGGGCCAGCACAGATGCGCAGTATTTT.

This clonotype came up many times. V usage is TRBV7-9 and J usage is TRBJ2-3; TRBD2 might be the D (5 bases). The CDR3 runs to 15 residues. V lost 0 bases and J lost 2, with 9 bases in between. The V gene's germline CDR1 is SEHNR and CDR2 FQNEAQ (reference sequence). CDR3 sequence: CASSLAVGLTDTQYF. CDR3 coding DNA: TGTGCCAGCAGCTTAGCTGTTGGACTCACAGATACGCAGTATTTT. The variable domain in full, with the rest retrieved from reference TRBV7-9 and TRBJ2-3, is DTGVSQNPRHKITKRGQNVTFRCDPISEHNRLYWYRQTLGQGPEFLTYFQNEAQLEKSRLLSDRFSAERPKGSFSTLEIQRTEQGDSAMYLCASSLAVGLTDTQYFGPGTRLTVL.

V usage is TRBV5-5 and J usage is TRBJ1-2; perhaps TRBD1 as D (6 bases). V was clipped by 0 bases and J by 1 base, with 13 bases between them. Germline-derived CDR1 and CDR2 are SGHKS and YYEKEE (reference sequence). This CDR3 comprises 16 residues. The CDR3: CASSLAQGGVNYGYTF. DNA for the CDR3: TGTGCCAGCAGCTTGGCCCAAGGGGGGGTTAACTATGGCTACACCTTC.

This clonotype was seen ten or more times. The CDR3 is CASSLLTETLSGANVLTF. CDR3 DNA: TGTGCCAGCAGCTTGCTTACAGAAACCCTCTCTGGGGCCAACGTCCTGACTTTC. V and J are TRBV5-6 and TRBJ2-6; D remains unclear. V lost 1 base to trimming and J lost 0 bases, with 14 bases between them. CDR1 and CDR2 (germline): SGHDT, YYEEEE. The CDR3 has 18 residues. The full variable domain, in which reference TRBV5-6 and TRBJ2-6 provide the parts outside the CDR3, is DAGVTQSPTHLIKTRGQQVTLRCSPKSGHDTVSWYQQALGQGPQFIFQYYEEEERQRGNFPDRFSGHQFPNYSSELNVNALLLGDSALYLCASSLLTETLSGANVLTFGAGSRLTVL.

With regard to this clonotype: Just one base apart from a much larger clone, this may be a read error. V gene TRBV28 combines with J gene TRBJ2-1; 8 positions agree with TRBD1. Germline V lookup: CDR1 MDHEN, CDR2 SYDVKM. CDR3 length equals 13 residues. Written as DNA, the CDR3 is TGTGCCAACAGTCCGGGACAGGAGGGTGAGCAGTTCTTC. It is translated as CANSPGQEGEQFF.

This clonotype was seen many times. The chain combines TRBV7-2 with TRBJ2-1; maybe TRBD2 (5 bases). Deletions cut 1 base from V and 10 bases from J, with 11 bases between. Germline lookup yields CDR1 SGHTA and CDR2 FQGNSA. CDR3 length: 13 residues. The CDR3 loop reads CASSLVGVPEQFF. DNA of the CDR3: TGTGCCAGCAGCTTAGTCGGGGTCCCCGAGCAGTTCTTC.

This clonotype was recorded many times. CDR3 region: CASSEGSGSNQPQHF. CDR3 bases: TGCGCCAGCAGCGAGGGGTCGGGTAGCAATCAGCCCCAGCATTTT. This chain connects TRBV5-1 to TRBJ1-5; D is possibly TRBD1 (5 bases). Germline loops: CDR1 SGHRS, CDR2 YFSETQ. CDR3 length: 15 amino acids. V was shortened by 4 bases and J by 0 bases, with 11 bases between the two germline ends.

This clonotype was recorded many times. The rearrangement links TRBV27 to TRBJ2-1, with 12 bases that match TRBD2. The CDR3 runs 17 residues. The junction had 15 bases not matched to a gene; V was cut back by 6 bases and J by 9 bases. Germline values: CDR1 MNHEY, CDR2 SMNVEV (reference sequence). CDR3 amino acids: CASSPGLTSGGAAEQFF. CDR3 coding DNA: TGTGCCAGCAGCCCAGGTTTGACTAGCGGGGGTGCCGCTGAGCAGTTCTTC.